This TCR beta chain was recorded in a study of early T cells in non-severe SARS-CoV-2 infection. Background on the study: The study sequenced bulk RNA from unsorted whole blood, with chains unpaired.

Individual cDNA molecules received unique molecular identifiers. TCRdb re-called the 5' RACE reads through MiXCR, storing one row per CDR3 protein. This table holds some 49,000 distinct CDR3 sequences, 8% to 9% found once. Study findings and constraints: Anti-spike CD8 responses were favored in VDJdb matching, and private and CD4 specificities were missed.

This clonotype was detected only a few times. Antigen specificity is unknown. Sequencing used whole blood. The sequence derives from an adult who was a healthcare worker with PCR-confirmed SARS-CoV-2 infection or an uninfected control (not recorded which).

DNA for the CDR3: TGTGCCAGCAGCCAGGTATCGGGAGTGGATGAGCAGTTCTTC. This sequence encodes CASSQVSGVDEQFF. The gene calls are TRBV3-1 and TRBJ2-1; tentatively, D is TRBD2 (6 bases). The CDR3 totals 14 residues. Germline V CDR1 and CDR2: LGHDT, YNNKEL (reference sequence). Trimming shortened V by 3 bases and J by 8 bases, and 14 bases separated the two germline ends.